These T cell receptor beta chains were read from a single sample in a study of blood T cell repertoires in COVID-19. Some clones are missing from TCRdb's copy, which holds only in-frame ones; the method was immunoSEQ multiplex PCR. The sample comprises 190,000 or so clones, approximately 78% of which are singletons, and under 3.5% rests with the top ten. Sequencing was carried out using peripheral blood. The receptors originated from a woman aged 80 or older with active or convalescent COVID-19. The CDR3 runs from the conserved cysteine through the conserved F or W. The order of the fields is V gene, J gene, CDR3 protein.

>TRBV6-1|TRBJ2-3
CASSAGLAGARDTQYF
>TRBV20-1|TRBJ1-4
CSASQGGFVWSTNEKLFF
>TRBV6-5|TRBJ1-1
CASRGLMNTEAFF
>TRBV5-1|TRBJ2-3
CASSLIPSRAGGSTDTQYF
>TRBV6-6|TRBJ1-5
CASSFRQGQSNQPQHF
>TRBV5-1|TRBJ2-6
CASSLESRSGANVLTF
>TRBV6-5|TRBJ1-6
CASSYAIRGNSPLHF
>TRBV7-7|TRBJ1-6
CASSFDGDRNHSPLHF
>TRBV5-1|TRBJ1-1
CASSGGQGAPTEAFF
>TRBV5-1|TRBJ2-1
CASSATGGYNEQFF
>TRBV18|TRBJ1-2
CASSPRTQGPGERGYTF
>TRBV19|TRBJ1-2
CASRTGEGYGYTF
>TRBV5-1|TRBJ2-3
CASSPGGRDTQYF
>TRBV5-1|TRBJ2-3
CASSLAGGVPDTQYF
>TRBV28|TRBJ2-3
CASSPRGTSGGGYGSTDTQYF
>TRBV21-1|TRBJ1-2
CASTPIPGQVYGYTF
>TRBV10-3|TRBJ2-5
CAISEPAGLAIRETQYF
>TRBV3-1/TRBV3-2|TRBJ2-3
CASSLNGHRGDTQYF
>TRBV5-1|TRBJ2-3
CASSLDRVTDAQYF
>TRBV5-1|TRBJ1-6
CASREDSNSPLHF
>TRBV30|TRBJ1-2
CAWSVLYGYTF
>TRBV27|TRBJ2-7
CASSLLWGFEQYF
>TRBV10-3|TRBJ2-1
CAISGTAGNEQFF
>TRBV5-4|TRBJ2-6
CASSLFLGANVLTF